A selection of T cell receptor beta chains follows, all from one sample in a study of cytomegalovirus exposure and HLA in healthy donors. Data came from immunoSEQ multiplex PCR; TCRdb stores just in-frame clones and leaves some out. In all, the sample yields 150,000 to 200,000 clones. Sequencing was done on a sample of PBMCs. Every receptor here comes from a man aged 30 to 39 in good health and CMV-seronegative. CDR3s include the opening cysteine and the closing phenylalanine or tryptophan. A D gene is named only where the DNA matches it firmly.

TRBV6-5	TRBJ1-2	.	CASSQEREGYGCTF	TGTGCCAGCAGTCAAGAAAGGGAGGGGTATGGCTGCACCTTC
TRBV2	TRBJ1-5	.	CASKQGYQPQHF	TGTGCCAGCAAACAGGGCTATCAGCCCCAGCATTTT
TRBV29-1	TRBJ2-1	.	CSAPRPPRGFF	TGCAGCGCTCCTCGACCCCCCCGGGGGTTCTTC
TRBV6-1	TRBJ2-1	TRBD1	CASSASTGGGPYNEQFF	TGTGCCAGCAGTGCGTCTACAGGGGGCGGCCCCTACAATGAGCAGTTCTTC
TRBV27	TRBJ2-3	.	CASRPSNFDTQYF	TGTGCCAGCAGACCCTCGAACTTCGATACGCAGTATTTT
TRBV5-1	TRBJ2-3	TRBD1	CASSLTGQKSHTQYF	TGCGCCAGCAGCTTGACGGGACAGAAATCTCATACGCAGTATTTT
TRBV5-1	TRBJ2-2	.	CASSLGGRGGELFF	TGCGCCAGCAGCTTGGGGGGCAGAGGCGGGGAGCTGTTTTTT
TRBV2	TRBJ2-3	.	CASSVSQGIDTQYF	TGTGCCAGCAGTGTGTCGCAGGGGATAGATACGCAGTATTTT
TRBV30	TRBJ2-7	TRBD1	CAWSGWTGASYEQYF	TGTGCCTGGAGCGGGTGGACAGGGGCCTCCTACGAGCAGTACTTC
TRBV10-3	TRBJ2-7	TRBD2	CAIRGEGLAGGYEQYF	TGTGCCATCAGGGGGGAGGGACTAGCGGGAGGTTACGAGCAGTACTTC
TRBV11-3	TRBJ2-2	.	CASSLEGDSDTGELFF	TGTGCCAGCAGCTTAGAGGGTGACTCGGACACCGGGGAGCTGTTTTTT
TRBV7-9	TRBJ2-1	.	CASSPPGTPSNEQFF	TGTGCCAGCAGCCCCCCCGGGACTCCGTCCAATGAGCAGTTCTTC
TRBV2	TRBJ2-1	.	CASSARAASSYNEQFF	TGTGCCAGCAGTGCCCGAGCTGCATCGTCCTACAATGAGCAGTTCTTC
TRBV5-1	TRBJ2-5	TRBD2	CASSWGGRQETQYF	TGCGCCAGCAGCTGGGGGGGACGGCAAGAGACCCAGTACTTC
TRBV9	TRBJ2-3	TRBD2	CASSAGLAGNTQYF	TGTGCCAGCAGCGCCGGACTAGCGGGAAATACGCAGTATTTT
TRBV7-2	TRBJ2-3	TRBD2	CASSPGTSGGTLGTDTQYF	TGTGCCAGCAGCCCAGGGACTAGCGGGGGTACCCTTGGCACAGATACGCAGTATTTT
TRBV29-1	TRBJ2-7	.	CSVEEGSGYEQYF	TGCAGCGTTGAAGAGGGGTCGGGGTACGAGCAGTACTTC
TRBV19	TRBJ1-2	TRBD1	CASSTGQGLGGYTF	TGTGCCAGTAGTACCGGACAGGGTTTAGGTGGCTACACCTTC
TRBV19	TRBJ1-1	.	CASITGGHLNTEAFF	TGTGCCAGTATAACCGGTGGACACCTGAACACTGAAGCTTTCTTT
TRBV2	TRBJ2-4	TRBD2	CASSDFTPGTSGRNIQYF	TGTGCCAGCAGTGATTTCACTCCCGGGACTAGCGGGAGGAACATTCAGTACTTC
TRBV19	TRBJ1-2	TRBD1	CASSRGQEGLYGYTF	TGTGCCAGTAGTAGAGGACAGGAGGGACTCTATGGCTACACCTTC
TRBV19	TRBJ2-5	.	CASRQAQGWETQYF	TGTGCCAGTAGACAAGCGCAGGGGTGGGAGACCCAGTACTTC
TRBV6-4	TRBJ2-1	TRBD1	CASSAGQGAGEQFF	TGTGCCAGCAGTGCGGGACAGGGGGCCGGTGAGCAGTTCTTC
TRBV30	TRBJ1-2	.	CAWSASDSSNYGYTF	TGTGCCTGGAGTGCGTCGGACTCTTCAAACTATGGCTACACCTTC
TRBV30	TRBJ2-7	TRBD2	CAVGGEREGGGYEQYF	TGTGCCGTAGGGGGCGAGCGGGAGGGCGGGGGCTACGAGCAGTACTTC
TRBV7-2	TRBJ2-7	.	CASVPRGGGVSYEQYF	TGTGCCAGCGTACCCCGGGGAGGAGGGGTCTCCTACGAGCAGTACTTC
TRBV23-1	TRBJ1-2	.	CISGNYGYTF	TGCATTTCCGGTAACTATGGCTACACCTTC
TRBV10-1	TRBJ1-1	.	CASSRQRNTEAFF	TGCGCCAGCAGTCGACAACGGAACACTGAAGCTTTCTTT